These 19 T cell receptor beta chains were sequenced from one sample in a study of blood T cell repertoires in COVID-19. Sequencing was performed with immunoSEQ multiplex PCR; in TCRdb, only in-frame clones are kept and a portion is missing. Seen here are a few hundred thousand clones, about 80% observed once, and the top ten hold over 4%. The sample comprised PBMCs or T cells enriched from blood (not recorded which). These TCRs come from a young man with acute COVID-19.

The rearrangement uses TRBV28 and TRBJ1-5; D perhaps matches TRBD1 (5 bases). Germline V lookup: CDR1 MDHEN, CDR2 SYDVKM. The CDR3 is 13 amino acids. Trimming removed 7 bases at V and 8 bases at J, with 15 bases between. The CDR3 sequence is CASIQGRREPQHF. CDR3 DNA sequence: TGTGCCAGCATTCAGGGCCGACGGGAGCCCCAGCATTTT.

V and J are TRBV11-2 and TRBJ1-1; TRBD1 matches at 7 bases. This CDR3 is built from 15 residues. V shed 1 base, J shed 4 bases, and the junction held 6 bases outside the gene matches. The germline CDR1 and CDR2 sequences are SGHAT and FQNNGV. The CDR3 DNA follows: TGTGCCAGCAGCTTAGTTAGGGGGCTGAGCACTGAAGCTTTCTTT. Amino acid sequence: CASSLVRGLSTEAFF.

The chain joins TRBV29-1 to TRBJ1-3; D is undetermined. The V and J ends lost 5 bases and 0 bases respectively, with 20 bases between them. CDR1 is SQVTM, CDR2 ANQGSEA, per germline. The length of the CDR3 is 17 residues. CDR3 DNA sequence: TGCAGCGTTAAGCATGGTGCGACTTCAAACTCTGGAAACACCATATATTTT. Translating gives CSVKHGATSNSGNTIYF.

This clone was detected a few times. This rearrangement joins TRBV7-9 to TRBJ2-1; the D gene is possibly TRBD1 (6 bases). The ends were cut back, 2 bases at V and 4 bases at J, with 6 bases in the middle. Germline CDR1 is SEHNR and CDR2 is FQNEAQ (reference sequence). This CDR3 is built from 13 residues. For the CDR3, the DNA is TGTGCCAGCAGCTTACAGGGGTACAATGAGCAGTTCTTC. Encoded protein: CASSLQGYNEQFF.

This chain uses TRBV7-2 with TRBJ2-2, with 7 positions matching TRBD2. Germline V gene data show CDR1 as SGHTA and CDR2 as FQGNSA. Germline trimming cut 7 bases from V and 6 bases from J; bases unmatched to any gene: 8. The CDR3 has 14 amino acids. The CDR3 loop is CASTELARAGELFF. The CDR3 region has the DNA TGTGCCAGCACCGAACTAGCGCGGGCCGGGGAGCTGTTTTTT.

This chain links TRBV6-8 with TRBJ1-4; TRBD1 aligns across 9 bases. The germline CDR1 and CDR2 sequences are MNHGY and SAAAGT. J was trimmed by 11 bases and V by 9 bases; bases with no gene match: 22. There are 17 residues in the CDR3. The CDR3 nucleotides are TGTGCCAGGACGCCCGTTCGGACAGGGGATTTTTGTTGGAAACTGTTTTTT. Protein sequence: CARTPVRTGDFCWKLFF.

The chain is built from TRBV20-1 and TRBJ2-2; D is perhaps TRBD2 (6 bases). V shed 3 bases and J shed 2 bases, with 13 bases lying between them. CDR1 is DFQATT, CDR2 SNEGSKA, per germline (reference sequence). The CDR3 covers 15 residues. CDR3 sequence (DNA): TGCAGTGCTAGTTTTGCGGGGTTCAACACCGGGGAGCTGTTTTTT. It encodes CSASFAGFNTGELFF.

This chain links TRBV28 with TRBJ2-7, with 7 positions matching TRBD1. CDR3 length: 14 residues. Germline V gene data show CDR1 as MDHEN and CDR2 as SYDVKM. Unmatched junction bases numbered 7, after V lost 5 bases and J lost 3 bases. This CDR3 is CASSPGTENYEQYV. For the CDR3, the DNA is TGTGCCAGCAGTCCCGGGACAGAAAACTACGAGCAGTACGTC.

This rearrangement joins TRBV4-2 to TRBJ2-2; the match to TRBD1 covers 7 bases. Germline values: CDR1 LGHNA, CDR2 YNFKEQ. Trimming took 0 bases from V and 2 from J; bases not matched to a gene: 6. This CDR3 region has 17 residues. The DNA for the CDR3 is TGTGCCAGCAGCCAAGATCTAACAGGGGATAACACCGGGGAGCTGTTTTTT. Protein product: CASSQDLTGDNTGELFF.

This chain connects TRBV5-1 to TRBJ1-6, with D perhaps matching TRBD1 (5 bases). The CDR3 runs to 15 residues. Trimming shortened V by 0 bases and J by 5 bases, and 9 bases separated the two germline ends. Germline V lookup: CDR1 SGHRS, CDR2 YFSETQ. CDR3 residues: CASSLDGRDNSPLHF. CDR3 DNA sequence: TGCGCCAGCAGCTTGGATGGCAGGGATAATTCACCCCTCCACTTT.

This clone appeared a single time. CDR3 protein: CASSRGEYNEQFF. The CDR3 bases are TGTGCCAGCAGTCGGGGGGAATACAATGAGCAGTTCTTC. The chain uses TRBV12-3 or TRBV12-4 and TRBJ2-1; 7 bases are a match to TRBD2. V trimming: 5 bases; J trimming: 4 bases; junction bases outside the gene matches: 2. The CDR3 sequence is 13 residues long.

The chain couples TRBV28 to TRBJ1-2; no definite D call. This CDR3 is 14 amino acids long. Germline-derived CDR1 and CDR2 are MDHEN and SYDVKM. V was trimmed by 4 bases and J by 4 bases, leaving 13 bases between them. The CDR3 DNA sequence: TGTGCCAGCAGTTCCTTCCGGGGTAGCTATGGCTACACCTTC. Translated: CASSSFRGSYGYTF.

V usage is TRBV12-5 and J usage is TRBJ1-2; 7 bases agree with TRBD1. The CDR3 runs 16 residues. The J segment lost 3 bases and the V segment lost 6 bases, leaving 13 bases of the junction unmatched. CDR1 and CDR2 (germline): LGHNT, FRNRAP. CDR3: CASGSKRQGGDYGYTF. CDR3 nucleotide sequence: TGTGCTAGTGGGTCGAAACGACAGGGAGGAGACTATGGCTACACCTTC. Using reference TRBV12-5 and TRBJ1-2 for the parts outside the CDR3, the full variable domain is DARVTQTPRHKVTEMGQEVTMRCQPILGHNTVFWYRQTMMQGLELLAYFRNRAPLDDSGMPKDRFSAEMPDATLATLKIQPSEPRDSAVYFCASGSKRQGGDYGYTFGSGTRLTVV.

This clone was counted a few times. This sequence joins TRBV7-5 and TRBJ1-3. TRBV7-5 is assigned pseudogene status. The length of the CDR3 is 15 residues. The CDR3 sequence: CVRSSRMSGGNTIYF. Written as DNA, the CDR3 is TGTGTCAGAAGCTCAAGAATGTCGGGAGGAAACACCATATATTTT.

The chain recombines TRBV9 with TRBJ1-2, with D unclear. Germline CDR1 is SGDLS and CDR2 is YYNGEE. CDR3 length: 15 residues. V lost 0 bases and J lost 4, with 13 bases in between. The DNA of the CDR3 is TGTGCCAGCAGCGTAGACGCGGGAGACTTCTATGGCTACACCTTC. Protein: CASSVDAGDFYGYTF. Full variable domain (outside the CDR3, taken from reference TRBV9 and TRBJ1-2): DSGVTQTPKHLITATGQRVTLRCSPRSGDLSVYWYQQSLDQGLQFLIQYYNGEERAKGNILERFSAQQFPDLHSELNLSSLELGDSALYFCASSVDAGDFYGYTFGSGTRLTVV.

The chain uses TRBV24-1 and TRBJ2-2; 9 bases are shared with TRBD1. CDR1 and CDR2 (germline): KGHDR, SFDVKD. Losses at the gene ends were 3 bases for V and 4 bases for J; bases not matched to a gene: 8. This CDR3 comprises 17 residues. CDR3 DNA sequence: TGTGCCACCAGTGATCCTAAAGGGACAGGGATCACCGGGGAGCTGTTTTTT. This translates into CATSDPKGTGITGELFF.

The sample holds one count of this clone. The V and J genes are TRBV19 and TRBJ1-1; no clear D gene. Trimming pared 8 bases from V and 4 bases from J, leaving 11 bases between. The CDR3 consists of 12 residues. Germline V gene lookup returns CDR1 LNHDA and CDR2 SQIVND (reference sequence). The chain's CDR3 is CASSYSPTEAFF. As DNA, the CDR3 is TGTGCCAGTTCCTATAGTCCCACTGAAGCTTTCTTT.

The genes are TRBV6-2 or TRBV6-3 and TRBJ2-1; no firm D call. This CDR3 has 16 amino acids. The V gene lost 0 bases and the J gene lost 6 bases, with 15 bases spanning the gap. The germline gives CDR1 MNHEY, CDR2 SVGEGT. This CDR3 reads CASSYSIGLVSNEQFF. CDR3 DNA sequence: TGTGCCAGCAGTTACTCAATAGGCCTAGTATCCAATGAGCAGTTCTTC.

The table lists this clone with a count of one. V gene TRBV3-1 (or the pseudogene TRBV3-2) combines with J gene TRBJ2-4; D is possibly TRBD2 (6 bases). Germline V gives CDR1 LGHDT, CDR2 YNNKEL (reference sequence). V was trimmed by 0 bases and J by 16 bases, leaving 16 bases between them. This CDR3 spans 13 amino acids. The CDR3 sequence: CASSQDPGVLPYF. CDR3 in DNA: TGTGCCAGCAGCCAAGATCCGGGGGTCCTACCATACTTC.